Here is one TCR beta chain with its context. Data came from immunoSEQ multiplex PCR; TCRdb stores just in-frame clones and leaves some out. In the table there are roughly 160,000 clones, 70% to 90% of which are singletons. Seattle patient enrollment occurred during active infection, with longitudinal follow-up thereafter. This sample is drawn from a study of blood T cell repertoires in COVID-19. Study as a whole: PBMCs, B-cell-depleted T cells, or T cells were the source of the cDNA or gDNA that made up the material.

This CDR3 has 15 residues. Germline V gene lookup returns CDR1 SGHRS and CDR2 YFSETQ. V was cut by 0 bases and J by 7 bases, with 16 bases left in between. This receptor was obtained from a woman of 80 years or more with COVID-19, enrolled during active disease. The material sequenced was peripheral blood. The gene calls are TRBV5-1 and TRBJ1-2; maybe TRBD1 (6 bases). The CDR3, as DNA: TGCGCCAGCAGCTTGGACGGGACAACTCTCCGTGGCTACACCTTC. This sequence encodes CASSLDGTTLRGYTF. Full variable domain (rest looked up from reference TRBV5-1 and TRBJ1-2): KAGVTQTPRYLIKTRGQQVTLSCSPISGHRSVSWYQQTPGQGLQFLFEYFSETQRNKGNFPGRFSGRQFSNSRSEMNVSTLELGDSALYLCASSLDGTTLRGYTFGSGTRLTVV.